This TCR beta chain was retrieved from a study of OX40 agonist ivuxolimab in advanced cancers. Study summary: Each dose-escalation patient presented with hepatocellular carcinoma, melanoma, renal cell or head and neck cancer.

Study-wide findings and caveats: Dosing at 0.1 to 3.0 mg/kg was accompanied by clonal expansion of CD4+ and CD8+ blood T cells by week 6.

The V gene lost 0 bases and the J gene lost 7 bases, with 14 bases spanning the gap. The CDR3 has 14 residues. Germline values: CDR1 SGDLS, CDR2 YYNGEE. This clone occurred once. The antigen remains undetermined. Assay used: immunoSEQ multiplex PCR; TCRdb lists only in-frame clones, some missing. The data hold about 110,000 clones, with roughly 90% observed a single time. The sample here was CD4+ or CD8+ T cells sorted from blood, taken in a trial of the OX40 agonist ivuxolimab. This sequence joins TRBV9 and TRBJ2-7; D perhaps matches TRBD1 (5 bases). The sequence came from an adult with an advanced solid tumor such as melanoma, head and neck, liver or kidney cancer. CDR3 coding DNA: TGTGCCAGCAGCGTAGGAATGCAGGGTGGTGAGCAGTACTTC. Protein sequence: CASSVGMQGGEQYF.